This passage covers 28 T cell receptor beta chains from one sample sequenced in a study of prognosis after radiotherapy for stage I lung cancer. Amplicons of TCR beta CDR3 were generated from genomic DNA by two-round multiplex PCR. The first round of PCR was done with primers that matched each TRBV and TRBJ gene. TCRdb called the multiplex PCR reads again in MiXCR, with one record for every CDR3 protein. The sample contains 50,000 or so distinct CDR3 sequences, about 37% of which appear only once. Sequenced here: PBMCs, sampled before or after stereotactic body radiation therapy (not recorded which). Receptors originate from a donor over 45 with non-small cell lung cancer.

The chain couples TRBV5-1 to TRBJ2-3; 9 nucleotides align to TRBD2. V lost 5 bases to trimming and J lost 1 base; unmatched junction nucleotides: 5. The CDR3 extends over 15 amino acids. Germline V gene lookup returns CDR1 SGHRS and CDR2 YFSETQ. This chain's CDR3 is CASRLTSGRTDTQYF. The DNA of the CDR3 is TGCGCCAGCAGATTGACTAGCGGCCGCACAGATACGCAGTATTTT.

Many counts were recorded for this clonotype. The chain employs TRBV6-1 and TRBJ1-3; D is uncertain. This CDR3 has 19 residues. CDR1 is MNHNS and CDR2 is SASEGT in the germline V gene. With 5 bases removed from V and 2 bases from J, the gap between germline ends came to 25 bases. Here the CDR3 DNA reads TGTGCCAGCAGTAATTACTCTCCGCGGCTACGAGGTGCTGGAAACACCATATATTTT. Residues: CASSNYSPRLRGAGNTIYF.

The rearrangement uses TRBV6-1 and TRBJ1-5; TRBD1 agrees at 7 bases. Judging by the DNA end, TRBJ2-3 fits better; the J call may be wrong. The CDR3 extends over 16 amino acids. CDR1 and CDR2 from the germline V gene are MNHNS and SASEGT. The DNA of the CDR3 is TGTGCCAGCAGTGGACAGGGTCCACTTAGCAATCAGCCCCAGTATTTT. Protein: CASSGQGPLSNQPQYF.

In its sample, this clonotype was seen many times. The chain couples TRBV18 to TRBJ2-2, with D perhaps matching TRBD1 (5 bases). Trimming removed 4 bases from V and 2 bases from J, with 14 bases in between. Germline-derived CDR1 and CDR2 are KGHSH and LQKENI. The CDR3 has 16 residues. The CDR3 protein is CASSLRAGINTGELFF. CDR3 DNA sequence: TGTGCCAGCTCACTCCGGGCAGGGATTAACACCGGGGAGCTGTTTTTT.

Remarks on this clonotype: A single base separates this from a much larger clone, so it may be a read error. V is TRBV7-2 and J is TRBJ2-1, with D uncertain. The CDR3 spans 15 residues. Between the trimmed V and J ends, which lost 2 bases and 8 bases, there was a span of 16 bases. Germline assignment: CDR1 SGHTA and CDR2 FQGNSA. The CDR3 loop reads CASSLFRVLRDEQFF. In nucleotides, the CDR3 is TGTGCCAGCAGCTTATTCCGTGTCCTCCGAGATGAGCAGTTCTTC.

This clonotype was seen at least ten times. This chain links TRBV6-1 with TRBJ2-7, with 7 bases fitting TRBD1. Germline lookup yields CDR1 MNHNS and CDR2 SASEGT. The junction had 11 bases not matched to a gene; V was cut back by 6 bases and J by 3 bases. CDR3 length equals 15 residues. CDR3 DNA: TGTGCCAGCAGGCTCGACAGGGATAGAAACTACGAGCAGTACTTC. Its translation is CASRLDRDRNYEQYF.

To note about this clonotype: Since a far larger clone is one base different, this is likely a read error. The genes are TRBV7-9 and TRBJ1-6, with 8 bases that match TRBD1. This CDR3 spans 15 amino acids. V lost 0 bases, J lost 9 bases, and 4 bases stayed unmatched. CDR1 SEHNR and CDR2 FQNEAQ come from the germline V gene (reference sequence). CDR3 nucleotides: TGTGCCAGCAGCTTAGCGGGACAGGTGTCTTCACCCCTCCACTTT. It encodes CASSLAGQVSSPLHF.

The rearrangement joins TRBV4-1 to TRBJ2-2; the D is unclear. Trimming left V 2 bases short and J 0 bases short, with 16 bases between. The CDR3 consists of 18 residues. CDR1 is MGHRA and CDR2 is YSYEKL in the germline V gene. The CDR3 region has the DNA TGCGCCAGCAGCCAATCAGAATCGGGCAGTGCGAACACCGGGGAGCTGTTTTTT. Encoded protein: CASSQSESGSANTGELFF.

This clonotype was counted many times. This chain joins TRBV6-1 and TRBJ1-1; D gene ambiguous. Germline V lookup: CDR1 MNHNS, CDR2 SASEGT. Trimming removed 7 bases from V and 1 base from J, with 10 bases in between. This CDR3 is 13 amino acids long. CDR3 bases: TGTGCCAGCATCAGAAGAGGGAACACTGAAGCTTTCTTT. Its protein product is CASIRRGNTEAFF.

This clonotype was counted ten times or more. The gene calls are TRBV7-8 and TRBJ2-7; 7 nucleotides line up with TRBD2. This CDR3 is 15 amino acids long. CDR1 is SGHVS and CDR2 is FQNEAQ in the germline V gene. Germline trimming cut 0 bases from V and 6 bases from J; bases unmatched to any gene: 8. The chain's CDR3 is CASSLALAGVPEQYF. CDR3 DNA sequence: TGTGCCAGCAGCTTAGCGCTCGCGGGAGTTCCCGAGCAGTACTTC.

This clonotype was detected ten times or more. This sequence joins TRBV20-1 and TRBJ2-3; tentative D call: TRBD2 (6 bases). CDR1 is DFQATT and CDR2 is SNEGSKA in the germline V gene (reference sequence). The CDR3 has 17 amino acids. Trimming stripped 3 bases from V and 0 bases from J, with 19 bases between. CDR3 region: CSARSSWAAGSTDTQYF. Here the CDR3 DNA reads TGCAGTGCTAGGTCTAGTTGGGCGGCGGGAAGCACAGATACGCAGTATTTT.

A word on this clonotype: This is likely an artifact of a read error, given a far larger clone one base away. The chain recombines TRBV6-2 or TRBV6-3 with TRBJ2-1; D gene ambiguous. V was shortened by 8 bases and J by 9 bases, with 17 bases between the two germline ends. From germline, CDR1 is MNHEY and CDR2 SVGEGT. This CDR3 has 13 amino acids. The CDR3 here is CASCERTTGEQFF. CDR3 sequence (DNA): TGTGCCAGCTGTGAACGAACCACCGGTGAGCAGTTCTTC.

This clonotype has at least ten counts. V usage is TRBV19 and J usage is TRBJ1-1; D perhaps matches TRBD1 (5 bases). V was shortened by 3 bases and J by 10 bases, with 18 bases between the two germline ends. Per germline, CDR1 LNHDA and CDR2 SQIVND (reference sequence). The CDR3 has 14 amino acids. CDR3: CASSMREGRPGAFF. CDR3 nucleotides: TGTGCCAGTAGTATGAGGGAGGGACGTCCTGGAGCTTTCTTT.

Of note for this clonotype: The junction shows a germline mismatch at one end, possibly a read error. This chain uses TRBV25-1 with TRBJ1-2, with D unclear. This CDR3 has 14 residues. CDR1 and CDR2 (germline): MGHDK, SYGVNS. As DNA, the CDR3 is TGTCCCAGCAGTGAACCCCAGCAGCACTATGGCTACACCTTC. Translated, it gives CPSSEPQQHYGYTF.

Details on this clonotype: This clone may be a read error of a much larger clone one base away. V and J are TRBV12-3 or TRBV12-4 and TRBJ1-1; D gene ambiguous. The germline V and J ends were trimmed by 4 bases and 4 bases, with 13 bases remaining between them. The CDR3 sequence is 14 residues long. The CDR3 sequence is CASSSTGSTTEAFF. The CDR3 DNA reads TGTGCCAGCAGTTCGACCGGGTCGACCACTGAAGCTTTCTTT.

The V and J genes are TRBV28 and TRBJ2-2, with 8 bases that match TRBD2. CDR3 length equals 13 residues. From germline, CDR1 is MDHEN and CDR2 SYDVKM. Trimming removed 10 bases from V and 9 bases from J; junction bases left unmatched: 10. CDR3 in amino acids: CATTGGEGRELFF. The CDR3 DNA reads TGTGCCACCACGGGGGGGGAAGGACGGGAGCTGTTTTTT.

This clonotype came up once. The V call is TRBV4-2, the J call TRBJ2-7; 10 nucleotides align to TRBD2. V was clipped by 4 bases and J by 4 bases; unmatched bases: 7. The germline V gene encodes CDR1 LGHNA and CDR2 YNFKEQ. The CDR3 is made up of 15 amino acids. CDR3 region: CASSRSLAGIYEQYF. CDR3 DNA: TGTGCCAGCAGCCGGTCACTAGCGGGAATTTACGAGCAGTACTTC.

About this clonotype itself: This sequence may be a read error, since a much larger clone differs from it by one base. The chain has TRBV20-1 and TRBJ2-5, with unresolved D. V was pared by 1 base and J by 2 bases, with 11 bases between. The CDR3 is 14 residues long. The V gene's germline CDR1 is DFQATT and CDR2 SNEGSKA (reference sequence). CDR3: CSARVAGPQETQYF. The CDR3 bases are TGCAGTGCTAGAGTTGCCGGACCTCAAGAGACCCAGTACTTC.

In the case of this clonotype: A far bigger clonotype differs at one base, so this is likely a read error. The chain couples TRBV6-2 or TRBV6-3 to TRBJ2-7, with TRBD2 as a possible D gene (5 bases). V was clipped by 5 bases and J by 6 bases, with 17 bases between them. This CDR3 has 14 residues. The V gene's germline CDR1 is MNHEY and CDR2 SVGEGT. The chain's CDR3 is CASSDYKDSTEQYF. CDR3 nucleotide sequence: TGTGCCAGCAGTGACTACAAGGATTCCACCGAGCAGTACTTC.

V and J are TRBV6-4 and TRBJ1-1, with TRBD1 matching over 9 bases. Trimming took 6 bases from V and 0 from J; bases not matched to a gene: 8. CDR3 length: 16 amino acids. CDR1 MRHNA and CDR2 SNTAGT come from the germline V gene. The CDR3 loop reads CASRAGTGYLNTEAFF. The CDR3 DNA follows: TGTGCCAGCAGGGCCGGGACAGGGTATTTGAACACTGAAGCTTTCTTT.

CDR3 protein: CSAKDREDSGPEHRELFF. The DNA for the CDR3 is TGCAGTGCTAAAGATAGGGAGGACAGCGGCCCCGAACACCGGGAGCTGTTTTTT. The chain links TRBV20-1 to TRBJ2-2; D is possibly TRBD1 or TRBD2 (6 bases each). The germline V gene encodes CDR1 DFQATT and CDR2 SNEGSKA (reference sequence). CDR3 size: 18 residues. V was clipped by 4 bases and J by 9 bases, with 30 bases between them.

The DNA for the CDR3 is TGTGCCAGCAGTAGGACAGACAACACAGATACGCAGTATTTT. It translates to CASSRTDNTDTQYF. The rearrangement uses TRBV6-2 or TRBV6-3 and TRBJ2-3; D possibly corresponds to TRBD1 (6 bases). CDR3 length equals 14 residues. Germline V gene lookup returns CDR1 MNHEY and CDR2 SVGEGT. Trimming stripped 5 bases from V and 2 bases from J, with 11 bases between.

This clonotype was detected ten times or more. The rearrangement uses TRBV6-1 and TRBJ2-1; D gene unclear. V was clipped by 2 bases and J by 9 bases, with 14 bases between them. Germline CDR1 MNHNS, CDR2 SASEGT. This CDR3 is built from 14 residues. The CDR3 nucleotides are TGTGCCAGCAGTGAACTCTCTACTCGAGGTGAGCAGTTCTTC. Its protein is CASSELSTRGEQFF.

This clonotype has a handful of counts. It may be a read error: a sequence one base away is much more abundant. The chain has TRBV6-1 and TRBJ2-1; no clear D gene. V lost 8 bases, J lost 3 bases, and 8 bases lay in between. The germline CDR1 and CDR2 sequences are MNHNS and SASEGT. The CDR3 spans 12 residues. The CDR3 spells CASVAGYNEQFF. The DNA of the CDR3 is TGTGCCAGCGTAGCCGGCTACAATGAGCAGTTCTTC.

This clonotype was found many times. The CDR3 region is CASSLRAATVQDTQYF. CDR3 DNA sequence: TGTGCCAGCAGCTTGAGGGCAGCGACGGTCCAAGATACGCAGTATTTT. This chain connects TRBV7-9 to TRBJ2-3, with a possible D match to TRBD2 (5 bases). This CDR3 contains 16 residues. CDR1 and CDR2 from the germline V gene are SEHNR and FQNEAQ (reference sequence). Trimming left V 3 bases short and J 5 bases short, with 18 bases between.

The chain has TRBV25-1 and TRBJ1-3, with D tentatively TRBD1 (5 bases). The CDR3 extends over 11 amino acids. Germline values: CDR1 MGHDK, CDR2 SYGVNS. Deletions cut 7 bases from V and 8 bases from J, with 9 bases between. CDR3 DNA sequence: TGTGCCAGCACCCCGGGGGACACCATATATTTT. Translation: CASTPGDTIYF.

A word on this clonotype: This likely traces to a read error, being one base from a far larger clone. This chain links TRBV6-4 with TRBJ2-3; TRBD1 agrees at 8 bases. Germline assignment: CDR1 MRHNA and CDR2 SNTAGT. This CDR3 has 14 amino acids. V dropped 7 bases and J dropped 8; count of bases not matched to a gene: 11. CDR3 DNA: TGTGCCAGCATTACTCAGGGGGCTGGAGGTACGCAGTATTTT. It translates to CASITQGAGGTQYF.

Concerning this clonotype itself: A much bigger clone sits one base away, suggesting this may be a read error. This chain joins TRBV30 and TRBJ2-4, with a weak D call TRBD1 (6 bases). CDR1 is GTSNPN and CDR2 is SVGIG in the germline V gene (reference sequence). The length of the CDR3 is 13 residues. V lost 0 bases, J lost 15 bases, and 18 bases lay in between. CDR3 region: CAWSVRTDGNRYF. The CDR3 bases are TGTGCCTGGAGTGTAAGGACAGACGGCAATAGGTACTTC.